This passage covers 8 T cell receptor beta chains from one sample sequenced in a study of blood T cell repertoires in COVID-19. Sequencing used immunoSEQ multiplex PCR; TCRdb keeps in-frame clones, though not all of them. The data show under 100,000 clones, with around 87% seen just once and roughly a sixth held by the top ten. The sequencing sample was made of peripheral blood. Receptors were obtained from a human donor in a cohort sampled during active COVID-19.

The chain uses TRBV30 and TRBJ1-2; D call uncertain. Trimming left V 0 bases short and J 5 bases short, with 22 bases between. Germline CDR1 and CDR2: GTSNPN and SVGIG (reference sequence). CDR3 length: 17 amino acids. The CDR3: CAWSVPLDRIQLYGYTF. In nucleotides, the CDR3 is TGTGCCTGGAGTGTACCCTTAGACCGGATACAGCTATATGGCTACACCTTC.

CDR3 nucleotides: TGTGCCAGCAGATCTAAGCGGGGGAGAGAGACCCAGTACTTC. Its translation is CASRSKRGRETQYF. The rearrangement uses TRBV7-8 and TRBJ2-5; TRBD2 agrees at 8 bases. Per the germline V gene, CDR1 is SGHVS and CDR2 is FQNEAQ. The CDR3 length is 14 residues. V trimming: 6 bases; J trimming: 4 bases; junction bases outside the gene matches: 7.

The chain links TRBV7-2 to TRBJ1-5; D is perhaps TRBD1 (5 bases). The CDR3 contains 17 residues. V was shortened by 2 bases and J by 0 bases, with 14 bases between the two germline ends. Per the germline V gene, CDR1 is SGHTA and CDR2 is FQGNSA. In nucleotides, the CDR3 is TGTGCCAGCAGCTTAAGAGGCGGAGGGGATAGCAATCAGCCCCAGCATTTT. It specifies CASSLRGGGDSNQPQHF.

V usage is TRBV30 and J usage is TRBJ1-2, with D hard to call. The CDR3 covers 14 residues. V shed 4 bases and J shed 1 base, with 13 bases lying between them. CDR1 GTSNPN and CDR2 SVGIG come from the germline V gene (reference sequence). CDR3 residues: CAWKPAELNYGYTF. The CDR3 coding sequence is TGTGCCTGGAAACCTGCCGAGCTTAACTATGGCTACACCTTC.

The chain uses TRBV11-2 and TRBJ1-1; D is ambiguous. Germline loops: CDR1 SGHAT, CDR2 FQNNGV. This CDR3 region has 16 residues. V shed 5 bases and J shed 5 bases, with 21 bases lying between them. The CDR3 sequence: CASSPQQRLWGTEAFF. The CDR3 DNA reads TGTGCCAGCAGCCCCCAACAGCGGCTGTGGGGTACTGAAGCTTTCTTT.

The CDR3 loop is CASNTPPGTIYF. The DNA for the CDR3 is TGTGCCAGCAACACCCCGCCGGGCACCATATATTTT. The chain is built from TRBV3-1 (or the pseudogene TRBV3-2) and TRBJ1-3, with D unresolved. Germline values: CDR1 LGHDT, CDR2 YNNKEL (reference sequence). Trimming took 7 bases from V and 9 from J, leaving 13 bases between them. The CDR3 has 12 amino acids.

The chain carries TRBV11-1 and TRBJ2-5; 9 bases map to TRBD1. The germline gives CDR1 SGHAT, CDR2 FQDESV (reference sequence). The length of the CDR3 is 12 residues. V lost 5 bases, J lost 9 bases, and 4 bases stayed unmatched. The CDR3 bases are TGTGCCAGCAGCCGGGACAGGGAGGCCCAGTACTTC. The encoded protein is CASSRDREAQYF.

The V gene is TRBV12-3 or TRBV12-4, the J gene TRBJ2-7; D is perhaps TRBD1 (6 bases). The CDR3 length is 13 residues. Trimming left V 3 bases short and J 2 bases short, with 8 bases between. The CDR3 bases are TGTGCCAGCAGTTTGGGACAACCCTACGAGCAGTACTTC. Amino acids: CASSLGQPYEQYF.